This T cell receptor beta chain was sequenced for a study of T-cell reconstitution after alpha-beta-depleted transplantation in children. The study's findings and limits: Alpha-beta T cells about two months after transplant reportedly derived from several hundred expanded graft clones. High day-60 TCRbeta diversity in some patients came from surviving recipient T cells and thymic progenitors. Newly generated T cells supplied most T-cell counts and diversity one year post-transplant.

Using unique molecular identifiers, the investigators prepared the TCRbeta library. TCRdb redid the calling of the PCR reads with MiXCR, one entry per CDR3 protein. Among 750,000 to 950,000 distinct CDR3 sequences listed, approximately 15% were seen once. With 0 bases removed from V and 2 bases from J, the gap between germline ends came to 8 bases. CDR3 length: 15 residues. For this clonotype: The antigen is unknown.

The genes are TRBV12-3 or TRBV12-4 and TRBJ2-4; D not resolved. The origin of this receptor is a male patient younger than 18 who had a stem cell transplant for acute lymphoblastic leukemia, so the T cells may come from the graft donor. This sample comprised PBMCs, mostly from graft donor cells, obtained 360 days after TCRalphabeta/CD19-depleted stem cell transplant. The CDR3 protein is CASSLARGPKNIQYF. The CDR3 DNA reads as TGTGCCAGCAGTTTAGCGCGTGGGCCCAAAAACATTCAGTACTTC.